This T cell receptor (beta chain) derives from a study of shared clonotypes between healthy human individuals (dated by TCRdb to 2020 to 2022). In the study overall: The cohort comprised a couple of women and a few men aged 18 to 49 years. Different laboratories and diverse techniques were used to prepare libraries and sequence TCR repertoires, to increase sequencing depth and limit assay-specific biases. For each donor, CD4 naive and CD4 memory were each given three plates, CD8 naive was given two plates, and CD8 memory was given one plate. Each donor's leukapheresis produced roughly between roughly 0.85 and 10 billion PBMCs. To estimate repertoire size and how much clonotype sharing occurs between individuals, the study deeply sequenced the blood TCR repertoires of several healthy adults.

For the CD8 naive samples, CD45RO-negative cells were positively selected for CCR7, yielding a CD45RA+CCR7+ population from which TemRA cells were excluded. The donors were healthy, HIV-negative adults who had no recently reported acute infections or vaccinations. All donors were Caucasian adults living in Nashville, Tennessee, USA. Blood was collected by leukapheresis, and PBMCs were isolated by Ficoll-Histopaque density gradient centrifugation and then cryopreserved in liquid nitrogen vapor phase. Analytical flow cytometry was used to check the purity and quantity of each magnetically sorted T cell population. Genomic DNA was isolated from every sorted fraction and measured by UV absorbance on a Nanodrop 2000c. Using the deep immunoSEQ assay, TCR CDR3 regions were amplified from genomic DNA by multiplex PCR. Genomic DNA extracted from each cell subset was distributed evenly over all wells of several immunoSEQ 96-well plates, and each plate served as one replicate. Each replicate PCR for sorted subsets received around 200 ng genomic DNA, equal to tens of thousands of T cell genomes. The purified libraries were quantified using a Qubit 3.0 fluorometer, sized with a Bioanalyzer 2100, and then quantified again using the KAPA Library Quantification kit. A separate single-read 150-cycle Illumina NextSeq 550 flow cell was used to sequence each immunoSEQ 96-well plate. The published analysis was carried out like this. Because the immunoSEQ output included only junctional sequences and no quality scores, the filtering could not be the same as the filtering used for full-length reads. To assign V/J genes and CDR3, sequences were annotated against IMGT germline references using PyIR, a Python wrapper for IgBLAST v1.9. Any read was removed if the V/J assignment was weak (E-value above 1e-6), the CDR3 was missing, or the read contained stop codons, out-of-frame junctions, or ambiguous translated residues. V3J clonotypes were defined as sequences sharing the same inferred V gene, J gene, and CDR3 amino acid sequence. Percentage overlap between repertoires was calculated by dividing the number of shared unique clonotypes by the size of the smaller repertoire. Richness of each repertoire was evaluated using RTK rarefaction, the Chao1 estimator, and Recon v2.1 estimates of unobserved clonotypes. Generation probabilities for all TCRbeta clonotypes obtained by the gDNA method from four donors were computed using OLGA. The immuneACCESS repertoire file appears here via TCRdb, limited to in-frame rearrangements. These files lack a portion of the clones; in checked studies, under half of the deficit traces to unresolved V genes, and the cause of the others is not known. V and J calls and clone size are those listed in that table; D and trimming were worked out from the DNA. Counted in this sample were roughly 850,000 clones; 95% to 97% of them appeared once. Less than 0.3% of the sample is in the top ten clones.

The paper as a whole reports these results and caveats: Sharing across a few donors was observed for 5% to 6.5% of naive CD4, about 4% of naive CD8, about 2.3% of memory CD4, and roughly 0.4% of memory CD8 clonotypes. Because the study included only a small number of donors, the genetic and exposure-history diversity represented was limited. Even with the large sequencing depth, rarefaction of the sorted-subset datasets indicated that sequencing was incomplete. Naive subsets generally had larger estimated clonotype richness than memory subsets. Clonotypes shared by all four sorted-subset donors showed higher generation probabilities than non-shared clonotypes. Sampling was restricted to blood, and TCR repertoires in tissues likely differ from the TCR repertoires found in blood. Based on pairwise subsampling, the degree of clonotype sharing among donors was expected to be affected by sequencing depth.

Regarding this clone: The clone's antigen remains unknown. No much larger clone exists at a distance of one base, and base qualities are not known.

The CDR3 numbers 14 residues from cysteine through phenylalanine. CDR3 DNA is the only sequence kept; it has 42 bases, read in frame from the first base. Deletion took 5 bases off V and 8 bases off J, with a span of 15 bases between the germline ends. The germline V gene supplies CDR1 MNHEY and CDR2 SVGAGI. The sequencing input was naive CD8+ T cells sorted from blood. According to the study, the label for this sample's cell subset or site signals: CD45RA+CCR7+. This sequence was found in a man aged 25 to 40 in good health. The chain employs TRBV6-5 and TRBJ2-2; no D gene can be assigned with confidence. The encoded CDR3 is CASSPDHLMGELFF. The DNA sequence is TGTGCCAGCAGTCCGGACCACCTTATGGGGGAGCTGTTTTTT.